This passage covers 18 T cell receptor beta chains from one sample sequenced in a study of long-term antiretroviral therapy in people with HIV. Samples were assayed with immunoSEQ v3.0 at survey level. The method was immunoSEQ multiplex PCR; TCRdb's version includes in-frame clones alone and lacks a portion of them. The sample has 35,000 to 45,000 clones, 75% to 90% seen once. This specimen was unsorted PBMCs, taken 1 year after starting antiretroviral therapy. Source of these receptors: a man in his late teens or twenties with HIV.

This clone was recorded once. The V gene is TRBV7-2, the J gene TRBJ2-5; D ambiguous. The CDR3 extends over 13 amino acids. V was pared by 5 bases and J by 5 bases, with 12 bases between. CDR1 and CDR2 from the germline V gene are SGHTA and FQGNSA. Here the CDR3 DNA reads TGTGCCAGCAGCAAACAGTATAGGGAGACCCAGTACTTC. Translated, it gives CASSKQYRETQYF.

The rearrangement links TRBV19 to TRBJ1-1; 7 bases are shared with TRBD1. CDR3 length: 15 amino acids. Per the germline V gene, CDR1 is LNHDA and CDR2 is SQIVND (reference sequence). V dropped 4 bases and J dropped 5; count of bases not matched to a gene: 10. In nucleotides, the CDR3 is TGTGCCAGTAGTACGCATCGACAGGGCCTTACTGAAGCTTTCTTT. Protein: CASSTHRQGLTEAFF.

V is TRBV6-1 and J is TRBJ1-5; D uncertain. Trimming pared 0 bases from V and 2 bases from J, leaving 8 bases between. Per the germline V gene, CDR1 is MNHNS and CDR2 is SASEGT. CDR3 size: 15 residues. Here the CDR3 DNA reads TGTGCCAGCAGTGAAGCAGGGCAGGGCAATCAGCCCCAGCATTTT. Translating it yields CASSEAGQGNQPQHF.

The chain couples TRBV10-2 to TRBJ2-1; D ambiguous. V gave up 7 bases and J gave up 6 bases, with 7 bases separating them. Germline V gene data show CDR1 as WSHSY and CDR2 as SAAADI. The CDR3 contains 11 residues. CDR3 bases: TGCGCCAGCACCCCCAGCAATGAGCAGTTCTTC. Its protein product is CASTPSNEQFF.

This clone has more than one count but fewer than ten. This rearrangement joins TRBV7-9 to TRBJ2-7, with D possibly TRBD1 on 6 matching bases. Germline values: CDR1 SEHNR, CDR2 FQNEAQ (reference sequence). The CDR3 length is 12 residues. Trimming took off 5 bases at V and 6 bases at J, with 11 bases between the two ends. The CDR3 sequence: CASSIQGSEQYF. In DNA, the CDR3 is TGTGCCAGCAGCATACAGGGCTCCGAGCAGTACTTC.

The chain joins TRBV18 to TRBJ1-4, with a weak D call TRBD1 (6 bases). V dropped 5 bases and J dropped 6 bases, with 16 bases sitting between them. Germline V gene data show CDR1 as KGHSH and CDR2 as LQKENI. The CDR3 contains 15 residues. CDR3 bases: TGTGCCAGCTCAGCCCCGGGACAAGCCTATGAAAAACTGTTTTTT. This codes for CASSAPGQAYEKLFF.

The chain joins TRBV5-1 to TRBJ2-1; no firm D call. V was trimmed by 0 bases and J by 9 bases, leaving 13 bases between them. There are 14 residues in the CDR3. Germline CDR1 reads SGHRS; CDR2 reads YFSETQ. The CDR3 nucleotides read TGCGCCAGCAGCTTGGCCCTACAACGCGGTGAGCAGTTCTTC. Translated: CASSLALQRGEQFF.

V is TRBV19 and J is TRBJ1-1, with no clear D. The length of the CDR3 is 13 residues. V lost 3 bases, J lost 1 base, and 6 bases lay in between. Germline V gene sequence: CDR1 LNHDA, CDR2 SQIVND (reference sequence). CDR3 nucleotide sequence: TGTGCCAGTAGTATTTCACCGAACACTGAAGCTTTCTTT. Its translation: CASSISPNTEAFF.

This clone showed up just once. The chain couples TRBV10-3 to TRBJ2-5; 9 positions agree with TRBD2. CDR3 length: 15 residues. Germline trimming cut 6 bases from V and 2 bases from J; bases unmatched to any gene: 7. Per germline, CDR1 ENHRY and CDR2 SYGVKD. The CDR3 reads CAISLAGKEQETQYF. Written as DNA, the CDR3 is TGTGCCATCAGCCTAGCGGGAAAGGAGCAAGAGACCCAGTACTTC.

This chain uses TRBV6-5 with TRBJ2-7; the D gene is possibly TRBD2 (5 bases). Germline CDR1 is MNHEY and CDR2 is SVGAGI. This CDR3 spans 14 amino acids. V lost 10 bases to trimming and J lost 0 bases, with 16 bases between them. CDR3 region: CATKRRENSYEQYF. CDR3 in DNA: TGTGCCACTAAACGTAGGGAGAACTCCTACGAGCAGTACTTC.

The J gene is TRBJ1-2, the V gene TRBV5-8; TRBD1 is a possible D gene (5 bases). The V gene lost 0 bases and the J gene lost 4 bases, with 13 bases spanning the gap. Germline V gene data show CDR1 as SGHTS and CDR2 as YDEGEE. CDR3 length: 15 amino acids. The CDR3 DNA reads TGTGCCAGCAGCTTGGAGGAGGGAAGGGGCTATGGCTACACCTTC. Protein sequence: CASSLEEGRGYGYTF.

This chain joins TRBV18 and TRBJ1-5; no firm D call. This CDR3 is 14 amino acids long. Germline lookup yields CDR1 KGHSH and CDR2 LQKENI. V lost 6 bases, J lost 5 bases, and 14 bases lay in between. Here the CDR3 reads CASSPGRVDQPQHF. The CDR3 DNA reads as TGTGCCAGCTCGCCAGGCCGTGTGGATCAGCCCCAGCATTTT. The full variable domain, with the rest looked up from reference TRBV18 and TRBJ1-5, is NAGVMQNPRHLVRRRGQEARLRCSPMKGHSHVYWYRQLPEEGLKFMVYLQKENIIDESGMPKERFSAEFPKEGPSILRIQQVVRGDSAAYFCASSPGRVDQPQHFGDGTRLSIL.

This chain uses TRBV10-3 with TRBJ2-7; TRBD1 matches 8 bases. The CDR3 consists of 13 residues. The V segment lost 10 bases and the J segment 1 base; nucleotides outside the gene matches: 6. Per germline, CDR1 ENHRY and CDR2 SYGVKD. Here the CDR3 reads CATRTGSSYEQYF. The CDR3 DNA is TGTGCCACTAGGACAGGGAGTTCCTACGAGCAGTACTTC.

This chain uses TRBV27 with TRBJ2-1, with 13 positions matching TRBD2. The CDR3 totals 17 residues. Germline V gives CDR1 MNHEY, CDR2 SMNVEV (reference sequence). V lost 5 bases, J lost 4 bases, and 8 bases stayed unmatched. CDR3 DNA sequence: TGTGCCAGCAGTCAATGGACTAGCGGGGGTCCTTACAATGAGCAGTTCTTC. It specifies CASSQWTSGGPYNEQFF.

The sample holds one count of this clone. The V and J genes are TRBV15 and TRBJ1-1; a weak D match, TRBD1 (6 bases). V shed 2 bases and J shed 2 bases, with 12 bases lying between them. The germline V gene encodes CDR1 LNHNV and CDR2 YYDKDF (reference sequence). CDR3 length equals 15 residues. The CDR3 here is CATSRSPGGNTEAFF. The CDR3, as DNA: TGTGCCACCAGCAGATCCCCTGGGGGCAACACTGAAGCTTTCTTT.

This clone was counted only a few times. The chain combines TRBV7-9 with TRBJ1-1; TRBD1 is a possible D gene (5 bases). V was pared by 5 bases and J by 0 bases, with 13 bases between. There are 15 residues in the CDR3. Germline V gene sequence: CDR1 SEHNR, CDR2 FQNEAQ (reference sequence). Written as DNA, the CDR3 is TGTGCCAGCAGCCTAAGCGGGACGGTGAACACTGAAGCTTTCTTT. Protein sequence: CASSLSGTVNTEAFF.

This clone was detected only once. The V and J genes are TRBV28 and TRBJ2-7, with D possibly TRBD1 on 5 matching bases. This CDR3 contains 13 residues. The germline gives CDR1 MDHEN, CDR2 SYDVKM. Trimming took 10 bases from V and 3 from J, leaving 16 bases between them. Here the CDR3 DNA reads TGTGCCACCGCGCAGGGCGTGTTCTACGAGCAGTACTTC. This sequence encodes CATAQGVFYEQYF.

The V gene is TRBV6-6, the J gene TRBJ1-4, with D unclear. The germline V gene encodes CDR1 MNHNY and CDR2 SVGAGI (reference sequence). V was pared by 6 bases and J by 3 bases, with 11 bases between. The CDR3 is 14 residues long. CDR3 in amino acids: CASRTDGPNEKLFF. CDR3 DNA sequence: TGTGCCAGCAGGACCGACGGACCTAATGAAAAACTGTTTTTT.